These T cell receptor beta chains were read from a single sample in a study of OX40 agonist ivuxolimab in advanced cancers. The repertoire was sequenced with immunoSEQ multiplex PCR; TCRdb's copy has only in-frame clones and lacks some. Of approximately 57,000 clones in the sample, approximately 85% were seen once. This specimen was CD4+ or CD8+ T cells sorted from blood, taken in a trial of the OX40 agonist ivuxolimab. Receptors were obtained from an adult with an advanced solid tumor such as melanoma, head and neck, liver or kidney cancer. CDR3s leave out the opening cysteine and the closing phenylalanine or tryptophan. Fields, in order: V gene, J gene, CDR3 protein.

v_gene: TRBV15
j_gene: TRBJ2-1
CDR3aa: ATSPGFGNEQF

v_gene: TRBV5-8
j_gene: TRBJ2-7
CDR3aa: ASSSLRQTYEQY

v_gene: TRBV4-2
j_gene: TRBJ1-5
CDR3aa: ASSQETGQGDQPQH

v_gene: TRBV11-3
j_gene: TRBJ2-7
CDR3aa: ASSFKGQDSYEQY

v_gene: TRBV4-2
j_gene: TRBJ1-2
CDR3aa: ASSPFPGGNYGYT

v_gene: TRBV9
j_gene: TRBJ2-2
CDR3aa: ASSVVDTGELF

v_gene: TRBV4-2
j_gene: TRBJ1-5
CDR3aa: ASSHVTSGTQH

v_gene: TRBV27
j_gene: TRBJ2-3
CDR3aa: ASSLGTAPGDTQY

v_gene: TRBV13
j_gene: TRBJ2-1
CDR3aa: ASSSLAGGYNEQF

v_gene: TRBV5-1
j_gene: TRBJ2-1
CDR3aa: ASSLAGGPSEQF

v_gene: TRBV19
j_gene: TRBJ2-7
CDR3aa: ASSVLAGPYEQY

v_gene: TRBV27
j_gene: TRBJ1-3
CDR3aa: ASSLGGSNTIY

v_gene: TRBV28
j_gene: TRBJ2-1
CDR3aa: ASSLGFLGPTSTNEQF

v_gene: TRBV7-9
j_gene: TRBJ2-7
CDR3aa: ASSSDRDRGNEQY

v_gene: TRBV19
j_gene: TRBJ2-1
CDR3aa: ASSIRGGHNEQF

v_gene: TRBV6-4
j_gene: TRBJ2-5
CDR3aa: ASITGTWIQETQY

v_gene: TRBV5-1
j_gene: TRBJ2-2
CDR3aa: ASSQGQTTGELF

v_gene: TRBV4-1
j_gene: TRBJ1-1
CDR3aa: ASTREQNTEAF

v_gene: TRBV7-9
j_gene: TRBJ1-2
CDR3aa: ASSWGRHEDGYT

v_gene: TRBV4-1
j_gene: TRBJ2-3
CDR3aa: ASSHLGTDTQY

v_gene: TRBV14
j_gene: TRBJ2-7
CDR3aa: ASSQEGDRGDEQY

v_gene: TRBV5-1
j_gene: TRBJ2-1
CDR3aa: ASRVSIGRSGGAHEQF

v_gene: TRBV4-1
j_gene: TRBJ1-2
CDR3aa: ASSQDRGTYGYT

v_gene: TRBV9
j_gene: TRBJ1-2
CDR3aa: ASSGTGEGSYGYT

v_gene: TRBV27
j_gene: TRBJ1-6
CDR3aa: ASSSQGYSYNSPLH

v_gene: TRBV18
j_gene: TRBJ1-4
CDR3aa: ASSLLPTGGYEKLF

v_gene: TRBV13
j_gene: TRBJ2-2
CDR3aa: ASSLFVEGNTGELF

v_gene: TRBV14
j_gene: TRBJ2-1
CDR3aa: ASSLWTARDEQF